The rows below give T cell receptor beta chains drawn from one sample of a study of T cell repertoires in cytomegalovirus infection. These receptors have no known antigen. Each CDR3 protein gets one entry after TCRdb re-called the reads with MiXCR. The sample lists about 220,000 distinct CDR3 sequences, around 40% seen once, with 55% to 60% in the top ten. The input for sequencing was CD8+ T cells from cultured PBMCs, taken from culture after CMV antigen stimulation. These receptors were obtained from a human donor in good health (CMV status not recorded). Some clones in this sample may be carry-over from other donors' samples. Each CDR3 is given with its conserved first and last residue. A D gene is named only where the DNA matches it firmly. Clone size is stated in some rows and not others, as once, few, many or a class when expanded.

TRBD1 | . | TRBJ1-5 | TRBV28 | CASRLGQGINQPQHF
. | few | TRBJ2-7 | TRBV7-9 | CASSLVGHFGVGNPIYEQYF
. | large | TRBJ2-7 | TRBV7-2 | CASSLDARAYEQYF
TRBD1 | many | TRBJ2-7 | TRBV7-8 | CASSFVQGDVPYEQYF
TRBD2 | few | TRBJ2-1 | TRBV6-5 | CASSYWDGGNEQFF
. | . | TRBJ2-7 | TRBV7-3 | CASSSDSTPGSEQYF
. | . | TRBJ2-5 | TRBV7-6 | CASSLVSTLQETQYF
TRBD2 | . | TRBJ2-2 | TRBV12-3/TRBV12-4 | CASSFPPRLAGTGELFF
. | . | TRBJ1-2 | TRBV12-3/TRBV12-4 | CASTPWDGSYGYTF
. | . | TRBJ1-6 | TRBV11-2 | CASSFWTSDNSYNSPLHF
TRBD2 | few | TRBJ2-7 | TRBV27 | CASQPQREFNEQYF
TRBD1 | . | TRBJ2-7 | TRBV7-9 | CASRTGTGKGEQYF
. | . | TRBJ2-5 | TRBV25-1 | CASSVGQGQETQYF
. | few | TRBJ2-7 | TRBV28 | CASSGGRVIYEQYF
. | many | TRBJ1-2 | TRBV7-8 | CASSLKSRSGPNYGYTF
. | few | TRBJ1-3 | TRBV28 | CASRPGLGNTIYF
. | few | TRBJ2-1 | TRBV5-8 | CASILNPQNSYNEQFF
. | . | TRBJ2-3 | TRBV7-6 | CASSADNTDTQYF
TRBD1 | . | TRBJ1-2 | TRBV27 | CASSLLTDRVDRYGYTF
. | few | TRBJ2-7 | TRBV14 | CASSQAYEQYF
. | many | TRBJ2-7 | TRBV6-1 | CASRTQGPEQYF
. | . | TRBJ2-1 | TRBV11-2 | CASSPQGEQFF
TRBD1 | . | TRBJ2-7 | TRBV12-3/TRBV12-4 | CASTGRGTGGSSYEQYF
TRBD2 | . | TRBJ2-1 | TRBV20-1 | CSASGTSDSNEQFF
. | few | TRBJ2-7 | TRBV7-9 | CASLREDYEQYF
. | . | TRBJ1-6 | TRBV5-4 | CASSDGFFESPLHF
TRBD1 | . | TRBJ2-6 | TRBV7-3 | CASSKRGTASSGANVLTF
. | . | TRBJ1-5 | TRBV12-3/TRBV12-4 | CASSTESNQPQHF
TRBD2 | many | TRBJ2-1 | TRBV7-2 | CASSLEGTSGTLEQFF
. | few | TRBJ1-3 | TRBV13 | CASSSDSYSGNTIYF
TRBD2 | . | TRBJ2-1 | TRBV28 | CASTPGLADYNEQFF
. | . | TRBJ2-2 | TRBV6-1 | CASRPPNTGELFF
TRBD2 | . | TRBJ2-7 | TRBV28 | CASEGLAGGTYEQYF
TRBD2 | few | TRBJ2-7 | TRBV28 | CASSLGTSGRAEQYF
TRBD1 | . | TRBJ2-1 | TRBV27 | CASSLGQGGVNEQFF
. | . | TRBJ1-2 | TRBV28 | CASSWALEGANYGYTF
TRBD1 | few | TRBJ2-1 | TRBV7-9 | CASYSMTGGSDEQFF
. | few | TRBJ1-1 | TRBV7-2 | CASSLGLPGTEAFF
. | . | TRBJ2-3 | TRBV5-1 | CASSREIGMISTDTQYF
. | . | TRBJ1-1 | TRBV27 | CASNNLGSPEAFF
. | few | TRBJ2-3 | TRBV6-6 | CASSYLGETDTQYF
. | many | TRBJ1-1 | TRBV7-9 | CASSFVEAIAEAFF
TRBD1 | . | TRBJ2-7 | TRBV11-2 | CASSFWTGSYEQYF
. | few | TRBJ1-1 | TRBV11-2 | CASSALSTEAFF
. | . | TRBJ1-2 | TRBV6-6 | CASSNHRVAYGYTF
. | few | TRBJ2-2 | TRBV12-3/TRBV12-4 | CASSNGGPGTGELFF
TRBD1 | . | TRBJ1-2 | TRBV5-5 | CASSFRTGANYGYTF